Listed below are T cell receptor beta chains from one sample, sequenced in a study of blood T cell repertoires in COVID-19. The protocol was immunoSEQ multiplex PCR, while the TCRdb copy is restricted to in-frame clones and leaves out a portion. The sample yields a few hundred thousand clones, 85% to 90% seen once. Sequencing used PBMCs or T cells enriched from blood (not recorded which). Source of these receptors: a man aged 18-30 years who had recovered from COVID-19. CDR3s include the opening cysteine and the closing phenylalanine or tryptophan. Each record gives: J gene, clone size, D gene, V gene, CDR3 protein, CDR3 DNA. D genes are given only for firm matches. Size tells how often a clone was seen (once, few, many) or the class of an expanded clone, and some rows leave it out.

TRBJ1-1 | - | - | TRBV18 | CASSGGDTEAFF | TGTGCCAGCTCAGGGGGGGACACTGAAGCTTTCTTT
TRBJ1-6 | - | - | TRBV3-1/TRBV3-2 | CASSDTYNSPLHF | TGTGCCAGCTCGGACACCTATAATTCACCCCTCCACTTT
TRBJ1-2 | - | - | TRBV7-9 | CASSLLQGGGYYGYTF | TGTGCCAGCAGCCTACTCCAGGGAGGAGGGTACTATGGCTACACCTTC
TRBJ1-6 | - | TRBD1 | TRBV2 | CASVDRGGSPLHF | TGTGCCAGCGTAGACAGGGGCGGGTCACCCCTCCACTTT
TRBJ2-7 | few | TRBD2 | TRBV27 | CASSPGEGYEQYF | TGTGCCAGCAGTCCGGGGGAGGGATACGAGCAGTACTTC
TRBJ2-1 | - | TRBD1 | TRBV29-1 | CSVTDRGPYNEQFF | TGCAGCGTTACTGACAGGGGACCATACAATGAGCAGTTCTTC
TRBJ2-5 | - | TRBD2 | TRBV5-1 | CASSLEASGWETQYF | TGCGCCAGCAGCTTGGAAGCTAGCGGATGGGAGACCCAGTACTTC
TRBJ2-2 | - | TRBD2 | TRBV2 | CASSSTGTSGSDRVTGELFF | TGTGCCAGCAGTTCTACGGGGACTAGCGGGAGTGATCGGGTCACCGGGGAGCTGTTTTTT
TRBJ2-1 | - | - | TRBV3-1/TRBV3-2 | CASSQVGEQFF | TGTGCCAGCAGCCAAGTCGGTGAGCAGTTCTTC
TRBJ1-4 | - | - | TRBV27 | CASSLMSTNEKLFF | TGTGCCAGCAGTTTAATGTCGACTAATGAAAAACTGTTTTTT
TRBJ2-3 | - | TRBD2 | TRBV10-1 | CARESHLAGVNTDTQYF | TGCGCCAGAGAGAGCCATCTAGCGGGGGTAAACACAGATACGCAGTATTTT
TRBJ2-1 | - | TRBD2 | TRBV27 | CASSLSLLGLAGTYNEQFF | TGTGCCAGCAGTTTAAGCCTTCTCGGACTAGCGGGAACCTACAATGAGCAGTTCTTC
TRBJ2-1 | - | TRBD1 | TRBV10-2 | CASRVHRDRGNNEQFF | TGCGCCAGCAGAGTTCACCGGGACAGGGGCAACAATGAGCAGTTCTTC
TRBJ1-1 | once | TRBD1 | TRBV25-1 | CASSVLGGRAFF | TGTGCCAGCAGTGTTTTAGGGGGCAGAGCTTTCTTT
TRBJ1-1 | - | - | TRBV7-2 | CASSSMGVTEAFF | TGTGCCAGCAGCTCAATGGGCGTCACTGAAGCTTTCTTT
TRBJ1-1 | - | TRBD1 | TRBV19 | CASSPLTGQNTEAFF | TGTGCCAGTAGTCCCCTGACAGGGCAAAACACTGAAGCTTTCTTT
TRBJ1-5 | - | - | TRBV19 | CASSMRRLEVNQPQHF | TGTGCCAGTAGTATGAGGCGTTTGGAAGTCAATCAGCCCCAGCATTTT
TRBJ2-5 | - | TRBD1 | TRBV6-5 | CAGGQRRGETQYF | TGTGCCGGGGGACAGAGACGGGGAGAGACCCAGTACTTC
TRBJ1-1 | - | - | TRBV28 | CASSTPTGNTEAFF | TGTGCCAGCAGTACTCCGACAGGGAACACTGAAGCTTTCTTT
TRBJ2-5 | - | TRBD2 | TRBV6-5 | CASRGLAGSQETQYF | TGTGCCAGCCGAGGACTAGCGGGGAGCCAAGAGACCCAGTACTTC
TRBJ2-5 | - | - | TRBV5-8 | CASSGGTGETQYF | TGTGCCAGCAGCGGGGGGACGGGGGAGACCCAGTACTTC
TRBJ1-4 | - | - | TRBV6-5 | CASSYSGAPAEQLFF | TGTGCCAGCAGTTACTCGGGGGCCCCCGCCGAGCAACTGTTTTTT
TRBJ2-1 | - | - | TRBV9 | CASSPDPQGHNEQFF | TGTGCCAGCAGCCCAGACCCTCAGGGCCACAATGAGCAGTTCTTC
TRBJ2-7 | few | - | TRBV12-3/TRBV12-4 | CASSLTGYEQYF | TGTGCCAGCAGCCTTACAGGCTACGAGCAGTACTTC
TRBJ2-7 | - | - | TRBV7-9 | CASSREGEQYF | TGTGCCAGCAGCCGAGAGGGCGAGCAGTACTTC
TRBJ2-7 | - | TRBD2 | TRBV10-3 | CAISGASGGGSYEQYF | TGTGCCATCAGTGGGGCTAGCGGCGGAGGATCCTACGAGCAGTACTTC
TRBJ1-2 | - | - | TRBV18 | CASSPRLEDGYTF | TGTGCCAGCTCACCAAGGTTGGAGGATGGCTACACCTTC
TRBJ1-1 | once | TRBD1 | TRBV18 | CASSRTTGVGTEAFF | TGTGCCAGCTCAAGAACGACAGGGGTCGGCACTGAAGCTTTCTTT
TRBJ1-5 | - | - | TRBV28 | CATTNLGPGQPQHF | TGTGCCACCACCAATTTAGGGCCGGGGCAGCCCCAGCATTTT
TRBJ1-2 | - | - | TRBV15 | CATSRDLAGARGYTF | TGTGCCACCAGCAGAGATCTGGCAGGGGCCCGCGGCTACACCTTC
TRBJ1-1 | - | - | TRBV6-2/TRBV6-3 | CASSYVGAGTEAFF | TGTGCCAGCAGTTACGTAGGGGCCGGGACTGAAGCTTTCTTT
TRBJ1-5 | - | TRBD1 | TRBV5-6 | CASSLALTGSGIQPQHF | TGTGCCAGCAGCTTAGCTTTGACAGGGTCTGGTATCCAGCCCCAGCATTTT
TRBJ1-2 | - | - | TRBV28 | CASITAGEGQGIHPNYGYTF | TGTGCCAGCATTACCGCGGGGGAGGGACAAGGGATCCACCCTAACTATGGCTACACCTTC
TRBJ2-3 | - | - | TRBV4-1 | CASGGGQTDTQYF | TGCGCCTCCGGGGGGGGACAGACAGATACGCAGTATTTT
TRBJ1-2 | - | TRBD1 | TRBV19 | CASSRTGGDYGYTF | TGTGCCAGTTCCCGGACAGGAGGCGACTATGGCTACACCTTC
TRBJ2-3 | - | - | TRBV24-1 | CATSEAKRTQYF | TGTGCCACCAGTGAAGCAAAACGTACGCAGTATTTT
TRBJ1-5 | - | - | TRBV25-1 | CASSSEPSLNQPQHF | TGTGCCAGCAGTTCCGAGCCTTCACTCAATCAGCCCCAGCATTTT
TRBJ2-3 | - | - | TRBV5-8 | CASSPRQESSTDTQYF | TGTGCCAGCAGCCCCAGACAGGAGTCCAGCACAGATACGCAGTATTTT
TRBJ2-7 | - | - | TRBV28 | CATTSYPSSYEQYF | TGTGCCACCACGAGCTATCCGAGCTCCTACGAGCAGTACTTC
TRBJ2-4 | once | TRBD1 | TRBV19 | CASSSLTGGNIQYF | TGTGCCAGTAGTAGCCTCACAGGGGGCAACATTCAGTACTTC
TRBJ1-2 | - | - | TRBV24-1 | CATSDGLINYGYTF | TGTGCCACCAGTGATGGACTCATTAACTATGGCTACACCTTC
TRBJ2-1 | - | TRBD2 | TRBV28 | CASHRLAGASEQFF | TGTGCCAGCCACCGACTAGCGGGAGCAAGTGAGCAGTTCTTC
TRBJ1-6 | - | - | TRBV12-3/TRBV12-4 | CASSLRSRPLHF | TGTGCCAGCAGTTTAAGATCTCGGCCCCTCCACTTT
TRBJ2-1 | - | - | TRBV12-3/TRBV12-4 | CASSLRQGGEQFF | TGTGCCAGCAGTTTAAGGCAGGGCGGTGAGCAGTTCTTC
TRBJ1-2 | - | - | TRBV12-3/TRBV12-4 | CASSLAEEYGYTF | TGTGCCAGCAGTTTAGCAGAGGAATATGGCTACACCTTC
TRBJ1-1 | - | - | TRBV3-1/TRBV3-2 | CASSPLQGTEAFF | TGTGCCAGCAGCCCACTACAGGGAACTGAAGCTTTCTTT
TRBJ1-6 | - | - | TRBV5-3 | CARSDRNSPLHF | TGTGCCAGAAGTGACAGAAATTCACCCCTCCACTTT
TRBJ2-5 | - | - | TRBV7-9 | CASSPGPGVSETQYF | TGTGCCAGCAGCCCAGGTCCCGGGGTCTCAGAGACCCAGTACTTC
TRBJ2-3 | - | - | TRBV6-2/TRBV6-3 | CASSSSPARGEGDTQYF | TGTGCCAGCAGTTCATCCCCCGCCAGGGGAGAAGGAGATACGCAGTATTTT
TRBJ2-1 | - | TRBD2 | TRBV5-4 | CASSPPLAGVVNEQFF | TGTGCCAGCAGCCCCCCTCTAGCGGGAGTAGTAAATGAGCAGTTCTTC
TRBJ2-2 | - | TRBD2 | TRBV18 | CASSPELADYTGELFF | TGTGCCAGCTCACCGGAGCTAGCGGATTACACCGGGGAGCTGTTTTTT
TRBJ1-1 | - | - | TRBV12-3/TRBV12-4 | CASSDRFSTFF | TGTGCCAGCAGCGACAGGTTTTCGACTTTCTTT
TRBJ2-7 | - | TRBD1 | TRBV3-1/TRBV3-2 | CASSQESDRATSYEQYF | TGTGCCAGCAGCCAAGAGTCCGACAGGGCGACCTCCTACGAGCAGTACTTC
TRBJ2-1 | - | - | TRBV28 | CASSLSGSEQFF | TGTGCCAGCAGTTTGTCCGGGAGTGAGCAGTTCTTC
TRBJ2-2 | - | TRBD1 | TRBV24-1 | CATSAAKGQGNTGELFF | TGTGCCACCAGTGCCGCAAAGGGACAGGGGAACACCGGGGAGCTGTTTTTT
TRBJ2-1 | few | TRBD2 | TRBV15 | CATSRAGLAGPRSYNEQFF | TGTGCCACCAGCAGAGCTGGCCTAGCGGGACCGAGGTCCTACAATGAGCAGTTCTTC
TRBJ2-3 | - | TRBD1 | TRBV7-2 | CASSLGPGGDTQYF | TGTGCCAGCAGCTTAGGCCCAGGGGGAGATACGCAGTATTTT
TRBJ1-4 | few | TRBD1 | TRBV6-5 | CASKGGTGGEKLFF | TGTGCCAGCAAGGGGGGGACAGGCGGAGAAAAACTGTTTTTT
TRBJ2-7 | - | - | TRBV5-1 | CASSRSRVSYEQYF | TGCGCCAGCAGTCGGTCGAGAGTTTCCTACGAGCAGTACTTC